Shown below are 16 T cell receptor beta chains from a single sample sequenced in a study of blood T cells in healthy people across ages. It was with a sample-barcoded 5' primer and a J-beta primer mix that a second PCR of roughly 7 to 12 cycles was run. TCRdb itself ran the 5' RACE reads through MiXCR, one entry per CDR3 protein. The data contain roughly 720,000 distinct CDR3 sequences, 50% to 65% of them singletons. The sample taken for sequencing was blood. The receptor source for this set is a man at least 80 years old in good health.

The chain joins TRBV10-3 to TRBJ2-2, with 8 bases identical to TRBD2. The CDR3 spans 19 residues. Germline V CDR1 and CDR2: ENHRY, SYGVKD. Trimming cost V 3 bases and J 5 bases; bases outside gene matches: 17. In DNA, the CDR3 is TGTGCCATCAGTGAAGGGTCCCCTACTAGCGGCCTAGGGACCGGGGAGCTGTTTTTT. Amino acid sequence: CAISEGSPTSGLGTGELFF.

In its sample, this clonotype was seen a few times. The CDR3 reads CASSPRGRRNTEAFF. CDR3 DNA sequence: TGTGCCAGCAGCCCCCGGGGACGGCGGAACACTGAAGCTTTCTTT. The gene calls are TRBV21-1 and TRBJ1-1; TRBD1, the table's D call, lacks a check against the DNA. TRBV21-1 is annotated as a pseudogene. This CDR3 contains 15 residues.

V and J are TRBV5-1 and TRBJ2-1; 9 nucleotides line up with TRBD2. This CDR3 spans 14 amino acids. The ends lost 6 bases at V and 7 bases at J; junction bases unmatched: 8. Per germline, CDR1 SGHRS and CDR2 YFSETQ. CDR3 residues: CASTIIAGDNEQFF. In nucleotides, the CDR3 is TGCGCCAGCACAATTATAGCGGGAGATAATGAGCAGTTCTTC.

This clonotype was seen a handful of times. The rearrangement links TRBV27 to TRBJ2-7; 8 nucleotides match TRBD2. J lost 6 bases, V lost 2 bases, and 12 bases had no gene match. The CDR3 extends over 16 amino acids. Germline V lookup: CDR1 MNHEY, CDR2 SMNVEV (reference sequence). The CDR3 sequence is CASSLLGSSGPFEQYF. The CDR3, as DNA: TGTGCCAGCAGTTTACTAGGGTCTAGCGGGCCTTTCGAGCAGTACTTC.

This chain links TRBV4-1 with TRBJ2-4; 8 bases agree with TRBD1. The DNA end is a closer match to TRBJ2-7, so the J assignment may be wrong. The length of the CDR3 is 15 residues. CDR1 and CDR2 (germline): MGHRA, YSYEKL. The CDR3 is CASSSWTGLTYEQYF. CDR3 sequence (DNA): TGCGCCAGCAGCTCTTGGACAGGGCTAACCTACGAGCAGTACTTC.

The chain links TRBV7-3 to TRBJ1-3; 8 positions match TRBD1. CDR3 length equals 16 residues. J was trimmed by 0 bases and V by 2 bases; bases with no gene match: 3. Germline assignment: CDR1 SGHTA and CDR2 FQGTGA. The CDR3 nucleotides are TGTGCCAGCAGCTTAGGGCAGGGGGCCTCTGGAAACACCATATATTTT. Its translation is CASSLGQGASGNTIYF.

The gene calls are TRBV6-1 and TRBJ1-5, with D tentatively TRBD1 (5 bases). CDR3 length: 15 residues. The V end lost 8 bases, the J end lost 2 bases, and 16 bases lay between the germline ends. Germline V lookup: CDR1 MNHNS, CDR2 SASEGT. Here the CDR3 DNA reads TGTGCCAGCGGCCCCAGGGCTTTTGGCAATCAGCCCCAGCATTTT. Translating it yields CASGPRAFGNQPQHF.

This clonotype was seen a handful of times. The CDR3 spells CASSDSSGPKQYF. CDR3 in DNA: TGCGCCAGCAGTGACAGTAGCGGGCCAAAGCAGTACTTC. The V gene is TRBV10-2, the J gene TRBJ2-7; 7 bases map to TRBD2. There are 13 residues in the CDR3. Germline-derived CDR1 and CDR2 are WSHSY and SAAADI. V gave up 3 bases and J gave up 8 bases; unmatched junction bases: 7.

The V call is TRBV27, the J call TRBJ2-1; TRBD1 matches 10 bases. Trimming cost V 10 bases and J 4 bases; bases outside gene matches: 10. The germline V gene has CDR1 MNHEY and CDR2 SMNVEV (reference sequence). This CDR3 is built from 15 residues. CDR3 nucleotide sequence: TGTGCCACCGCACTGGACAGGGGGGGATACAATGAGCAGTTCTTC. Amino acid sequence: CATALDRGGYNEQFF.

J is TRBJ2-1 and V is TRBV11-2; D is undetermined. The CDR3 consists of 12 residues. Per the germline V gene, CDR1 is SGHAT and CDR2 is FQNNGV. V lost 3 bases and J 9 bases, leaving 9 bases between the germline ends. CDR3 DNA sequence: TGTGCCAGCAGCTTCACGGTCTTTGAGCAGTTCTTC. Its protein is CASSFTVFEQFF.

This clonotype appeared a few times. CDR3 DNA: TGTGCCATCAGTGCTTATAGCACAGATACGCAGTATTTT. Amino acids: CAISAYSTDTQYF. The chain couples TRBV10-3 to TRBJ2-3; D unresolved. The CDR3 length is 13 residues. V dropped 4 bases and J dropped 0 bases, with 5 bases sitting between them. Germline V CDR1 and CDR2: ENHRY, SYGVKD.

This clonotype has just one count. The J gene is TRBJ2-5, the V gene TRBV14; D ambiguous. The CDR3 totals 13 residues. Between the trimmed V and J ends, which lost 2 bases and 4 bases, there was a span of 8 bases. From germline, CDR1 is SGHDN and CDR2 FVKESK. CDR3 bases: TGTGCCAGCAGCCAAAAACTGGGAGAGACCCAGTACTTC. It is translated as CASSQKLGETQYF.

This chain uses TRBV7-2 with TRBJ2-3; D may be TRBD2 (6 bases). Per germline, CDR1 SGHTA and CDR2 FQGNSA. The CDR3 has 17 residues. V was pared by 3 bases and J by 3 bases, with 19 bases between. The CDR3 nucleotides are TGTGCCAGCAGCTTCTCGATCGGGGCGGGGCTTACAGATACGCAGTATTTT. This gives the protein CASSFSIGAGLTDTQYF.

CDR3 DNA sequence: TGTGCCAGCAGCGTGGACACGGACGGTGAGCAGTTCTTC. This gives the protein CASSVDTDGEQFF. This chain uses TRBV21-1 with TRBJ2-1; TRBD1 is taken as the D call from the table, unchecked against the DNA. TRBV21-1 is noted as a pseudogene. This CDR3 is built from 13 residues.

The chain has TRBV20-1 and TRBJ2-2; perhaps TRBD2 as D (6 bases). This CDR3 spans 13 amino acids. Trimming removed 6 bases from V and 1 base from J, with 9 bases in between. The germline V gene has CDR1 DFQATT and CDR2 SNEGSKA (reference sequence). In nucleotides, the CDR3 is TGCAGTGCGATGGGGGGGAACACCGGGGAGCTGTTTTTT. This translates into CSAMGGNTGELFF.

The CDR3 here is CASSLLPGQETQYF. CDR3 nucleotide sequence: TGTGCCAGCAGCTTACTTCCGGGCCAAGAGACCCAGTACTTC. The rearrangement uses TRBV7-2 and TRBJ2-5; no clear D. Germline CDR1 SGHTA, CDR2 FQGNSA. Trimming removed 2 bases at V and 1 base at J, with 8 bases between. The CDR3 extends over 14 amino acids.